These 32 T cell receptor beta chains share one sample of origin, sequenced in a study of blood T cell repertoires in COVID-19. Clones were read by immunoSEQ multiplex PCR, and TCRdb kept only the in-frame ones, dropping some. This sample has fewer than 500,000 clones, with approximately 90% found just once. The sequencing sample was made of PBMCs or T cells enriched from blood (not recorded which). The receptors originated from a man between 25 and 39 years old who had recovered from COVID-19.

The chain combines TRBV2 with TRBJ1-5; possible D gene TRBD1, 5 bases. The CDR3 has 17 amino acids. CDR1 SNHLY and CDR2 FYNNEI come from the germline V gene. V gave up 1 base and J gave up 9 bases, with 22 bases separating them. CDR3 in DNA: TGTGCCAGCAGTGAAGTGGGAGGGACGGACTTTTGGGGGCCCCAGCATTTT. This encodes CASSEVGGTDFWGPQHF.

The J gene is TRBJ2-1, the V gene TRBV28; 8 positions agree with TRBD2. This CDR3 spans 15 amino acids. Germline-derived CDR1 and CDR2 are MDHEN and SYDVKM. V was clipped by 6 bases and J by 7 bases; unmatched bases: 11. The CDR3 is CASRTRTGTRNEQFF. Here the CDR3 DNA reads TGTGCCAGCAGAACCAGAACCGGGACTAGAAATGAGCAGTTCTTC.

CDR3 nucleotide sequence: TGTGCCAGCAGCTTAAGTATCAGGGGGGACACTGAAGCTTTCTTT. This translates into CASSLSIRGDTEAFF. The genes are TRBV11-2 and TRBJ1-1, with 7 bases matching TRBD1. V was pared by 2 bases and J by 3 bases, with 6 bases of the junction left unmatched. The length of the CDR3 is 15 residues. CDR1 and CDR2 (germline): SGHAT, FQNNGV.

This sequence joins TRBV18 and TRBJ2-7; 7 bases map to TRBD1. The J segment lost 5 bases and the V segment lost 4 bases, leaving 8 bases of the junction unmatched. The CDR3 runs to 14 residues. Germline V lookup: CDR1 KGHSH, CDR2 LQKENI. The CDR3 is CASSLRTGYDEQYF. The CDR3 bases are TGTGCCAGCTCACTCCGGACAGGCTATGACGAGCAGTACTTC.

The J gene is TRBJ2-7, the V gene TRBV7-3; 9 nucleotides line up with TRBD2. CDR3 length: 16 amino acids. Germline V gene sequence: CDR1 SGHTA, CDR2 FQGTGA. J lost 9 bases, V lost 0 bases, and 12 bases had no gene match. The CDR3 DNA reads as TGTGCCAGCAGCTTAACTGGTAGCGGGAGTTTAGGCCGGCAGTACTTC. This gives the protein CASSLTGSGSLGRQYF.

This clone was found a few times. V gene TRBV3-1 (or the pseudogene TRBV3-2) combines with J gene TRBJ2-3; possibly TRBD1 for D (5 bases). The CDR3 extends over 15 amino acids. Germline assignment: CDR1 LGHDT and CDR2 YNNKEL (reference sequence). Trimming removed 3 bases from V and 0 bases from J, with 10 bases in between. CDR3 region: CASSQQGTSTDTQYF. The CDR3 nucleotides are TGTGCCAGCAGCCAGCAGGGTACTAGCACAGATACGCAGTATTTT.

CDR3 protein: CASRGQGENNSPLHF. CDR3 nucleotides: TGTGCCAGCAGGGGACAGGGTGAGAATAATTCACCCCTCCACTTT. The rearrangement uses TRBV28 and TRBJ1-6, with TRBD1 matching 9 bases. The V gene's germline CDR1 is MDHEN and CDR2 SYDVKM. Trimming took 6 bases from V and 5 from J; bases not matched to a gene: 5. The CDR3 covers 15 residues.

The V call is TRBV7-9, the J call TRBJ2-1, with D perhaps matching TRBD2 (6 bases). Germline V gene sequence: CDR1 SEHNR, CDR2 FQNEAQ (reference sequence). The CDR3 loop spans 14 amino acids. Trimming shortened V by 3 bases and J by 5 bases, and 11 bases separated the two germline ends. This CDR3 reads CASSLAGSHNEQFF. CDR3 in DNA: TGTGCCAGCAGCTTGGCCGGGAGCCACAATGAGCAGTTCTTC.

The chain combines TRBV7-2 with TRBJ1-2; D possibly corresponds to TRBD1 (6 bases). The germline CDR1 and CDR2 sequences are SGHTA and FQGNSA. This CDR3 comprises 17 residues. Trimming removed 0 bases from V and 4 bases from J, with 18 bases in between. CDR3 amino acids: CASSLATGFVMGYGYTF. The CDR3 DNA follows: TGTGCCAGCAGCTTAGCCACAGGGTTTGTAATGGGCTATGGCTACACCTTC.

V is TRBV18 and J is TRBJ2-2, with D perhaps TRBD2 (5 bases). Trimming cost V 3 bases and J 5 bases, with 13 bases left between them. Germline V CDR1 and CDR2: KGHSH, LQKENI. The CDR3 covers 15 residues. CDR3 bases: TGTGCCAGCTCACCCGCCCGGGGTGGTACCGGGGAGCTGTTTTTT. This sequence encodes CASSPARGGTGELFF. Using reference TRBV18 and TRBJ2-2 for the parts outside the CDR3, the full variable domain is NAGVMQNPRHLVRRRGQEARLRCSPMKGHSHVYWYRQLPEEGLKFMVYLQKENIIDESGMPKERFSAEFPKEGPSILRIQQVVRGDSAAYFCASSPARGGTGELFFGEGSRLTVL.

The chain joins TRBV6-6 to TRBJ1-1; D gene ambiguous. V lost 7 bases, J lost 9 bases, and 18 bases lay in between. Per germline, CDR1 MNHNY and CDR2 SVGAGI (reference sequence). The CDR3 runs 13 residues. The DNA of the CDR3 is TGTGCCAGCAACACCCCCCCCCAAATTAAAGCTTTCTTT. It specifies CASNTPPQIKAFF.

The chain is built from TRBV5-6 and TRBJ2-7; 12 bases agree with TRBD2. The germline gives CDR1 SGHDT, CDR2 YYEEEE. The CDR3 consists of 15 residues. J lost 6 bases, V lost 0 bases, and 4 bases had no gene match. CDR3 bases: TGTGCCAGCAGCTTGGGACTAGCGGGAGTCGGCGAGCAGTACTTC. As protein: CASSLGLAGVGEQYF.

Comments on this clone: The sample carries other DNA sequences with the same CDR3. The V call is TRBV5-1, the J call TRBJ2-1; D possibly corresponds to TRBD2 (5 bases). Trimming took 0 bases from V and 0 from J, leaving 7 bases between them. Germline V gene sequence: CDR1 SGHRS, CDR2 YFSETQ. This CDR3 region has 15 residues. The DNA of the CDR3 is TGCGCCAGCAGCTTGGTCGCGGGCTCCTACAATGAGCAGTTCTTC. This gives the protein CASSLVAGSYNEQFF.

The chain recombines TRBV5-1 with TRBJ2-5; unclear D gene. Trimming stripped 0 bases from V and 1 base from J, with 7 bases between. The CDR3 covers 14 residues. Germline-derived CDR1 and CDR2 are SGHRS and YFSETQ. The chain's CDR3 is CASSLGQVQETQYF. CDR3 sequence (DNA): TGCGCCAGCAGCTTGGGCCAGGTCCAAGAGACCCAGTACTTC.

J is TRBJ2-1 and V is TRBV18; TRBD1 matches at 7 bases. CDR1 is KGHSH and CDR2 is LQKENI in the germline V gene. V dropped 3 bases and J dropped 8; count of bases not matched to a gene: 4. This CDR3 is built from 13 residues. CDR3: CASSPSTGYEQFF. CDR3 in DNA: TGTGCCAGCTCACCCTCGACAGGGTATGAGCAGTTCTTC.

Only one count was recorded for this clone. The genes are TRBV19 and TRBJ2-7, with a tentative D call TRBD1 (7 bases). Germline CDR1 and CDR2: LNHDA and SQIVND (reference sequence). V was cut by 3 bases and J by 2 bases, with 11 bases left in between. The CDR3 has 14 residues. CDR3 DNA: TGTGCCAGTAGTATGCAGGGGGGTCCCTACGAGCAGTACTTC. It translates to CASSMQGGPYEQYF.

The chain joins TRBV6-1 to TRBJ2-4; maybe TRBD2 (5 bases). The V gene lost 0 bases and the J gene lost 1 base, with 7 bases spanning the gap. CDR1 MNHNS and CDR2 SASEGT come from the germline V gene. The CDR3 extends over 15 amino acids. CDR3 nucleotides: TGTGCCAGCAGTGAAGCGTCGGGGGCCAAAAACATTCAGTACTTC. Translating gives CASSEASGAKNIQYF.

The chain joins TRBV27 to TRBJ2-5, with D possibly being TRBD1 (6 bases). Germline assignment: CDR1 MNHEY and CDR2 SMNVEV (reference sequence). The CDR3 has 13 residues. Trimming removed 4 bases at V and 5 bases at J, with 11 bases between. CDR3 residues: CASSSRGWETQYF. CDR3 nucleotides: TGTGCCAGCAGTTCCAGGGGCTGGGAGACCCAGTACTTC.

The chain is built from TRBV10-1 and TRBJ2-3; D not resolved. CDR1 WNHNN and CDR2 SYGVQD come from the germline V gene (reference sequence). This CDR3 comprises 16 residues. V was trimmed by 9 bases and J by 3 bases, leaving 22 bases between them. As DNA, the CDR3 is TGCGCCAGTAGCCAACACCTCCCAACCCGAACAGATACGCAGTATTTT. The encoded protein is CASSQHLPTRTDTQYF.

This chain connects TRBV28 to TRBJ1-1; D is ambiguous. Germline assignment: CDR1 MDHEN and CDR2 SYDVKM. The CDR3 sequence is 12 residues long. V was trimmed by 7 bases and J by 0 bases, leaving 6 bases between them. DNA of the CDR3: TGTGCCAGCACTGACTTGAACACTGAAGCTTTCTTT. This codes for CASTDLNTEAFF.

The J gene is TRBJ2-1, the V gene TRBV5-4, with 8 bases that match TRBD1. V shed 4 bases and J 8 bases; nucleotides not matched to a gene: 8. Per the germline V gene, CDR1 is SGHNT and CDR2 is YYREEE (reference sequence). The CDR3 totals 14 residues. This CDR3 reads CASSTGQGFDEQFF. Here the CDR3 DNA reads TGTGCCAGCAGCACCGGACAGGGTTTCGATGAGCAGTTCTTC.

J is TRBJ1-2 and V is TRBV27; possible D gene TRBD1, 5 bases. CDR1 is MNHEY, CDR2 SMNVEV, per germline (reference sequence). Trimming left V 0 bases short and J 3 bases short, with 11 bases between. The CDR3 length is 15 residues. The CDR3 loop reads CASSLSSGNDYGYTF. The DNA for the CDR3 is TGTGCCAGCAGTTTATCATCAGGGAATGACTATGGCTACACCTTC.

The chain carries TRBV15 and TRBJ1-5; TRBD1 is a possible D gene (6 bases). This CDR3 contains 13 residues. Trimming shortened V by 8 bases and J by 4 bases, and 12 bases separated the two germline ends. CDR1 and CDR2 from the germline V gene are LNHNV and YYDKDF (reference sequence). The CDR3 bases are TGTGCCACCTCCGGGACATCGAATCAGCCCCAGCATTTT. It encodes CATSGTSNQPQHF.

The gene calls are TRBV5-1 and TRBJ2-1; the match to TRBD2 covers 7 bases. The CDR3 spans 15 residues. Germline lookup yields CDR1 SGHRS and CDR2 YFSETQ. With V trimmed by 3 bases and J by 8 bases, 11 bases remained unmatched. Written as DNA, the CDR3 is TGCGCCAGCAGCTCAGGGACTATCCATGGGGATGAGCAGTTCTTC. It is translated as CASSSGTIHGDEQFF.

The genes are TRBV7-2 and TRBJ2-7; 7 positions agree with TRBD1. After removal of 1 base from V and 2 bases from J, the junction contained 5 bases not matched to a gene. Germline V lookup: CDR1 SGHTA, CDR2 FQGNSA. There are 15 residues in the CDR3. CDR3 sequence: CASSLGQGHTYEQYF. The CDR3, as DNA: TGTGCCAGCAGCTTAGGACAGGGCCATACCTACGAGCAGTACTTC.

This chain uses TRBV7-2 with TRBJ2-1; possible D gene TRBD1, 5 bases. Trimming removed 5 bases from V and 5 bases from J, with 13 bases in between. Germline CDR1 reads SGHTA; CDR2 reads FQGNSA. The CDR3 extends over 14 amino acids. CDR3 DNA sequence: TGTGCCAGCAGCACTGACAGATTCAACAATGAGCAGTTCTTC. Its translation: CASSTDRFNNEQFF. The entire variable domain, with the rest obtained from reference TRBV7-2 and TRBJ2-1, is as follows: GAGVSQSPSNKVTEKGKDVELRCDPISGHTALYWYRQSLGQGLEFLIYFQGNSAPDKSGLPSDRFSAERTGGSVSTLTIQRTQQEDSAVYLCASSTDRFNNEQFFGPGTRLTVL.

This clone was seen once. This chain uses TRBV10-3 with TRBJ1-2; no clear D. The length of the CDR3 is 12 residues. The V gene's germline CDR1 is ENHRY and CDR2 SYGVKD. V was pared by 2 bases and J by 10 bases, with 11 bases between. CDR3 DNA sequence: TGTGCCATCAGTGAGGTGTGGGAGGACTACACCTTC. Its translation is CAISEVWEDYTF.

The chain links TRBV18 to TRBJ2-5, with D maybe TRBD1 (6 bases). Germline loops: CDR1 KGHSH, CDR2 LQKENI. The CDR3 runs 14 residues. The ends were cut back, 5 bases at V and 1 base at J, with 11 bases in the middle. The CDR3 nucleotides are TGTGCCAGCTCATTCGGGACATCCCAAGAGACCCAGTACTTC. Its translation is CASSFGTSQETQYF.

This clone was counted a few times. This chain uses TRBV28 with TRBJ1-3, with unresolved D. CDR1 is MDHEN and CDR2 is SYDVKM in the germline V gene. V lost 6 bases and J 1 base, leaving 10 bases between the germline ends. The CDR3 is 14 amino acids. The CDR3 DNA sequence: TGTGCCAGCAGCCTGAGAGGGTCTGGAAACACCATATATTTT. It translates to CASSLRGSGNTIYF.

This chain links TRBV11-3 with TRBJ2-1, with 8 bases lining up with TRBD2. Trimming took 2 bases from V and 7 from J; bases not matched to a gene: 7. Per the germline V gene, CDR1 is SGHNT and CDR2 is YENEEA. This CDR3 is built from 15 residues. The CDR3 protein is CASSLMSGSINEQFF. The CDR3 DNA is TGTGCCAGCAGCTTAATGAGCGGGAGTATTAATGAGCAGTTCTTC.

This clone appeared a single time. The CDR3 spells CASSSLDEGVDIFGNQPQHF. The CDR3 DNA follows: TGTGCCAGTAGTTCTTTGGACGAGGGGGTCGATATATTCGGCAATCAGCCCCAGCATTTT. The chain has TRBV19 and TRBJ1-5; D perhaps matches TRBD1 (6 bases). Germline assignment: CDR1 LNHDA and CDR2 SQIVND (reference sequence). CDR3 length: 20 residues. V shed 5 bases and J shed 2 bases, with 28 bases lying between them. Full variable domain (outside the CDR3, taken from reference TRBV19 and TRBJ1-5): DGGITQSPKYLFRKEGQNVTLSCEQNLNHDAMYWYRQDPGQGLRLIYYSQIVNDFQKGDIAEGYSVSREKKESFPLTVTSAQKNPTAFYLCASSSLDEGVDIFGNQPQHFGDGTRLSIL.

The gene calls are TRBV6-5 and TRBJ1-1, with unresolved D. The V end lost 4 bases, the J end lost 0 bases, and 9 bases lay between the germline ends. This CDR3 has 14 residues. Germline V CDR1 and CDR2: MNHEY, SVGAGI. CDR3 in amino acids: CASSLTPVNTEAFF. CDR3 DNA: TGTGCCAGCAGTTTGACACCCGTGAACACTGAAGCTTTCTTT.